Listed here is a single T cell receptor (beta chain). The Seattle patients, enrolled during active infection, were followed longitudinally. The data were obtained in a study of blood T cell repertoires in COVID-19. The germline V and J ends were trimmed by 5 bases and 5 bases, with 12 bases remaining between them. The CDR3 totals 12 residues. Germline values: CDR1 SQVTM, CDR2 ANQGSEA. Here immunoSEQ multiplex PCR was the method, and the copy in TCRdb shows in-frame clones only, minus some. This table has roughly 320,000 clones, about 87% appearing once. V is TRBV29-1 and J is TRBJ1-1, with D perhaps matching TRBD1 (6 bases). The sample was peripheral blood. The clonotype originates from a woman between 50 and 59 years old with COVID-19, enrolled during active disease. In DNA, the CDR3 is TGCAGCGTTTCAGGGGAGAGGACTGAAGCTTTCTTT. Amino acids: CSVSGERTEAFF.